These 26 T cell receptor beta chains came from one sample sequenced in a study of blood T cell repertoires in COVID-19. Using immunoSEQ multiplex PCR, the repertoire was profiled, and TCRdb retains in-frame clones only, with some absent. The repertoire holds about 260,000 clones, with around 82% as singletons. The specimen was peripheral blood. All receptors derive from a human donor in a cohort sampled during active COVID-19.

This CDR3 is CASSIGTSWAPYEQYF. CDR3 in DNA: TGTGCCAGCAGTATCGGGACTAGTTGGGCCCCATACGAGCAGTACTTC. The chain recombines TRBV27 with TRBJ2-7; 8 bases match TRBD2. This CDR3 comprises 16 residues. After removal of 5 bases from V and 4 bases from J, the junction contained 13 bases not matched to a gene. The germline V gene has CDR1 MNHEY and CDR2 SMNVEV (reference sequence).

This chain joins TRBV7-2 and TRBJ1-2, with D perhaps TRBD1 (5 bases). The CDR3 sequence is 16 residues long. Between the trimmed V and J ends, which lost 1 base and 8 bases, there was a span of 20 bases. Per the germline V gene, CDR1 is SGHTA and CDR2 is FQGNSA. CDR3 protein: CASSLGLQDRLGGYTF. CDR3 DNA: TGTGCCAGCAGCTTAGGGTTGCAAGACAGACTTGGCGGCTACACCTTC.

This clone was found once. V is TRBV25-1 and J is TRBJ2-7; weak D call: TRBD1 (6 bases). The CDR3 has 14 amino acids. The V end lost 2 bases, the J end lost 5 bases, and 13 bases lay between the germline ends. Germline CDR1 and CDR2: MGHDK and SYGVNS. The CDR3 DNA reads TGTGCCAGCAGTGAACAAGGCAGGGGCGACGAGCAGTACTTC. It yields the protein CASSEQGRGDEQYF.

The chain carries TRBV27 and TRBJ1-5; D gene uncertain. The germline V and J ends were trimmed by 6 bases and 0 bases, with 12 bases remaining between them. This CDR3 contains 15 residues. The germline V gene has CDR1 MNHEY and CDR2 SMNVEV (reference sequence). CDR3: CASSSSPRSNQPQHF. In DNA form, the CDR3 reads TGTGCCAGCAGCTCCTCCCCGCGTAGCAATCAGCCCCAGCATTTT.

This clone appeared a few times. This chain connects TRBV12-3 or TRBV12-4 to TRBJ2-2, with D hard to call. The CDR3 has 12 amino acids. The V and J ends lost 5 bases and 8 bases respectively, with 9 bases between them. The CDR3 region has the DNA TGTGCCAGCAGTCGCAAGCGAGGGGAGCTGTTTTTT. It is translated as CASSRKRGELFF.

This rearrangement joins TRBV27 to TRBJ2-7; 9 bases match TRBD1. The V segment lost 2 bases and the J segment 3 bases; nucleotides outside the gene matches: 5. The germline CDR1 and CDR2 sequences are MNHEY and SMNVEV (reference sequence). The CDR3 is 15 amino acids. The CDR3 sequence is CASSLSGTGFYEQYF. CDR3 coding DNA: TGTGCCAGCAGTTTAAGTGGGACAGGGTTCTACGAGCAGTACTTC.

The V and J genes are TRBV6-2 or TRBV6-3 and TRBJ2-7; 7 nucleotides line up with TRBD1. Germline V gene sequence: CDR1 MNHEY, CDR2 SVGEGT. Germline trimming cut 4 bases from V and 1 base from J; bases unmatched to any gene: 7. The CDR3 extends over 15 amino acids. The DNA of the CDR3 is TGTGCCAGCAGTTTACCTGGGACAGATTCCTACGAGCAGTACTTC. Translating it yields CASSLPGTDSYEQYF.

The CDR3 reads CASSPVPGSSNEKLFF. The DNA for the CDR3 is TGTGCCAGCTCACCTGTCCCCGGGAGCTCAAATGAAAAACTGTTTTTT. The rearrangement joins TRBV18 to TRBJ1-4; D ambiguous. Germline V lookup: CDR1 KGHSH, CDR2 LQKENI. Trimming cost V 3 bases and J 5 bases, with 16 bases left between them. The CDR3 spans 16 residues.

This sequence joins TRBV7-9 and TRBJ1-1, with no clear D. The CDR3 totals 11 residues. Trimming took 3 bases from V and 6 from J, leaving 5 bases between them. From germline, CDR1 is SEHNR and CDR2 FQNEAQ (reference sequence). CDR3 in DNA: TGTGCCAGCAGCTTCCTACCTGAAGCTTTCTTT. Protein product: CASSFLPEAFF.

The rearrangement links TRBV4-1 to TRBJ2-5; possible D gene TRBD2, 5 bases. CDR3 length: 14 amino acids. V was shortened by 0 bases and J by 2 bases, with 7 bases between the two germline ends. Germline assignment: CDR1 MGHRA and CDR2 YSYEKL. The CDR3 reads CASSQDSEQETQYF. The CDR3 nucleotides read TGCGCCAGCAGCCAAGATAGCGAGCAAGAGACCCAGTACTTC.

The chain links TRBV10-2 to TRBJ2-7, with 7 bases lining up with TRBD1. CDR1 is WSHSY and CDR2 is SAAADI in the germline V gene. V dropped 2 bases and J dropped 2; count of bases not matched to a gene: 3. The CDR3 loop spans 14 amino acids. CDR3 residues: CASSETGETYEQYF. The DNA of the CDR3 is TGCGCCAGCAGTGAGACAGGGGAAACCTACGAGCAGTACTTC.

This chain links TRBV4-2 with TRBJ1-4; D not certain. The germline V gene has CDR1 LGHNA and CDR2 YNFKEQ. Trimming cost V 3 bases and J 0 bases, with 11 bases left between them. This CDR3 is built from 16 residues. CDR3 protein: CASSQTQLATNEKLFF. For the CDR3, the DNA is TGTGCCAGCAGCCAGACACAACTTGCAACTAATGAAAAACTGTTTTTT.

This clone is a singleton in its sample. J is TRBJ2-1 and V is TRBV3-1 (or the pseudogene TRBV3-2); 8 bases line up with TRBD2. The J segment lost 1 base and the V segment lost 4 bases, leaving 9 bases of the junction unmatched. Per germline, CDR1 LGHDT and CDR2 YNNKEL (reference sequence). The CDR3 has 17 residues. CDR3 in amino acids: CASSPYLAGTSYNEQFF. The CDR3 region has the DNA TGTGCCAGCAGCCCTTACCTAGCGGGCACGTCCTACAATGAGCAGTTCTTC.

The chain combines TRBV5-1 with TRBJ2-5; 8 bases are shared with TRBD1. Trimming removed 4 bases from V and 3 bases from J; junction bases left unmatched: 5. CDR3 length equals 14 residues. The V gene's germline CDR1 is SGHRS and CDR2 YFSETQ. The CDR3 spells CASSADRVEETQYF. Written as DNA, the CDR3 is TGCGCCAGCAGCGCGGACAGGGTTGAAGAGACCCAGTACTTC.

The chain uses TRBV7-2 and TRBJ2-5; D is uncertain. The CDR3 is 14 residues long. V dropped 1 base and J dropped 5 bases, with 11 bases sitting between them. The V gene's germline CDR1 is SGHTA and CDR2 FQGNSA. The CDR3 sequence: CASSLVLTRETQYF. In DNA, the CDR3 is TGTGCCAGCAGCTTAGTACTCACGAGGGAGACCCAGTACTTC.

The chain couples TRBV25-1 to TRBJ1-6, with TRBD1 identical over 11 bases. There are 14 residues in the CDR3. Looked up from germline, CDR1 is MGHDK and CDR2 is SYGVNS. J lost 12 bases, V lost 6 bases, and 7 bases had no gene match. The CDR3 sequence: CASRTPGQGEPLHF. The CDR3 DNA follows: TGTGCCAGCAGGACCCCGGGACAGGGGGAACCCCTCCACTTT.

The chain uses TRBV5-4 and TRBJ2-1; 9 nucleotides match TRBD2. J gave up 0 bases and V 2 bases, and 12 bases lay outside the gene matches. Germline CDR1 and CDR2: SGHNT and YYREEE (reference sequence). The CDR3 has 19 residues. CDR3 protein: CASSFGSSGTFSSYNEQFF. The CDR3 region has the DNA TGTGCCAGCAGCTTTGGCTCTAGCGGGACTTTTAGCTCCTACAATGAGCAGTTCTTC.

This rearrangement joins TRBV6-5 to TRBJ1-3; 10 bases are a match to TRBD1. CDR3 length equals 15 residues. From germline, CDR1 is MNHEY and CDR2 SVGAGI. V gave up 6 bases and J gave up 3 bases; unmatched junction bases: 5. The CDR3 spells CASRETGGFGNTIYF. DNA of the CDR3: TGTGCCAGCAGAGAGACAGGGGGCTTTGGAAACACCATATATTTT.

The chain uses TRBV11-2 and TRBJ1-3; TRBD1 matches at 8 bases. CDR1 is SGHAT and CDR2 is FQNNGV in the germline V gene. CDR3 length equals 16 residues. Trimming at V came to 2 bases and at J to 3 bases, leaving 6 bases not matched to a gene. The CDR3 sequence is CASSLSPTGGGNTIYF. The CDR3 nucleotides read TGTGCCAGCAGCTTAAGTCCTACAGGGGGTGGAAACACCATATATTTT.

The genes are TRBV13 and TRBJ1-2, with D perhaps TRBD1 (6 bases). The CDR3 runs 17 residues. Trimming took off 5 bases at V and 8 bases at J, with 27 bases between the two ends. Germline assignment: CDR1 PRHDT and CDR2 FYEKMQ (reference sequence). The CDR3 DNA reads as TGTGCCAGCAGCCTCCGACAGGCCGGCCCAGATGATTGGGGCTACACCTTC. Translated, it gives CASSLRQAGPDDWGYTF.

This CDR3 is CASSSAGTSGRATYNEQFF. The CDR3, as DNA: TGTGCCAGCAGCTCGGCGGGGACTAGCGGGAGGGCGACCTACAATGAGCAGTTCTTC. This chain uses TRBV7-8 with TRBJ2-1; 16 positions agree with TRBD2. The V gene end was trimmed by 4 bases and the J gene end by 2 bases; junction bases not matched to a gene: 8. Germline CDR1 is SGHVS and CDR2 is FQNEAQ. The CDR3 runs to 19 residues.

The gene calls are TRBV3-1 (or the pseudogene TRBV3-2) and TRBJ1-2, with 7 bases fitting TRBD1. The germline CDR1 and CDR2 sequences are LGHDT and YNNKEL (reference sequence). The CDR3 is 13 residues long. The V gene end was trimmed by 4 bases and the J gene end by 4 bases; junction bases not matched to a gene: 3. The CDR3 here is CASSPGQIYGYTF. The CDR3 nucleotides read TGTGCCAGCAGCCCGGGACAGATCTATGGCTACACCTTC.

This clone was seen ten or more times. This rearrangement joins TRBV6-6 to TRBJ1-2; TRBD1 matches at 7 bases. The CDR3 has 15 residues. V was pared by 6 bases and J by 6 bases, with 13 bases of the junction left unmatched. Germline V gene lookup returns CDR1 MNHNY and CDR2 SVGAGI (reference sequence). CDR3 in amino acids: CASSYTGQNYDGYTF. Written as DNA, the CDR3 is TGTGCCAGCAGCTACACGGGACAGAACTATGATGGCTACACCTTC.

The V gene is TRBV7-2, the J gene TRBJ2-2; 8 nucleotides match TRBD2. The CDR3 runs to 15 residues. V was pared by 7 bases and J by 1 base, with 5 bases of the junction left unmatched. Germline CDR1 is SGHTA and CDR2 is FQGNSA. CDR3 region: CASMPGGQNTGELFF. The CDR3 coding sequence is TGTGCCAGCATGCCGGGGGGGCAGAACACCGGGGAGCTGTTTTTT.

In the case of this clone: The junction does not match germline at one end; this may be a read error. CDR3 protein: CASSYSRRPKGIWVF. CDR3 nucleotide sequence: TGTGCCAGCAGTTACTCGAGAAGGCCGAAGGGGATTTGGGTCTTT. This rearrangement joins TRBV6-5 to TRBJ1-1; TRBD1 is a possible D gene (5 bases). CDR3 length: 15 residues. CDR1 and CDR2 (germline): MNHEY, SVGAGI.

This sequence joins TRBV10-3 and TRBJ2-7; 10 nucleotides line up with TRBD1. This CDR3 contains 15 residues. The V segment lost 0 bases and the J segment 5 bases; nucleotides outside the gene matches: 4. From germline, CDR1 is ENHRY and CDR2 SYGVKD. CDR3 protein: CAISESDRGQDEQYF. The CDR3 nucleotides read TGTGCCATCAGTGAGTCAGACAGGGGGCAGGACGAGCAGTACTTC.